The 18 T cell receptor beta chains given below trace back to one sample, sequenced in a study of cytotoxic CD8 clonotypes in ibrutinib-treated CLL. Clones were sequenced by immunoSEQ multiplex PCR, and TCRdb holds only the in-frame ones, with some missing. This sample has fewer than 300,000 clones, with 60% to 80% found just once. Material: PBMCs, obtained at disease progression, from a patient treated with ibrutinib. Receptor source: a human donor with chronic lymphocytic leukemia.

The CDR3 DNA sequence: TGTGCCAGCAGCTTAAGCTCTAGGGGAGACACCATATATTTT. Translated, it gives CASSLSSRGDTIYF. V and J are TRBV7-6 and TRBJ1-3, with a tentative D call TRBD1 (5 bases). The CDR3 extends over 14 amino acids. Germline CDR1 and CDR2: SGHVS and FNYEAQ. V was clipped by 2 bases and J by 8 bases, with 13 bases between them.

The V call is TRBV5-4, the J call TRBJ1-1; D not certain. This CDR3 spans 13 amino acids. The V end was cut by 0 bases, the J end by 7 bases, with 10 bases between. Germline V gene sequence: CDR1 SGHNT, CDR2 YYREEE (reference sequence). In nucleotides, the CDR3 is TGTGCCAGCAGCTTGGGGGAAGGAGATGAAGCTTTCTTT. Translation: CASSLGEGDEAFF.

The J gene is TRBJ2-5, the V gene TRBV7-2; tentative D call: TRBD1 (6 bases). The ends were cut back, 1 base at V and 0 bases at J, with 9 bases in the middle. The CDR3 spans 15 residues. Germline loops: CDR1 SGHTA, CDR2 FQGNSA. For the CDR3, the DNA is TGTGCCAGCAGCTTAGGGACAGCGTACCAAGAGACCCAGTACTTC. This translates into CASSLGTAYQETQYF. The entire variable domain, with the rest obtained from reference TRBV7-2 and TRBJ2-5, is as follows: GAGVSQSPSNKVTEKGKDVELRCDPISGHTALYWYRQSLGQGLEFLIYFQGNSAPDKSGLPSDRFSAERTGGSVSTLTIQRTQQEDSAVYLCASSLGTAYQETQYFGPGTRLLVL.

The chain links TRBV23-1 to TRBJ1-5, with unresolved D. TRBV23-1 is assigned to the ORF class and has an uncertain function. The V gene lost 2 bases and the J gene lost 0 bases, with 5 bases spanning the gap. The CDR3 is 14 amino acids. In DNA, the CDR3 is TGCGCCAGCAGTCAACAGGTTAGCAATCAGCCCCAGCATTTT. Its translation: CASSQQVSNQPQHF.

The chain has TRBV4-1 and TRBJ2-7, with a weak D call TRBD1 (5 bases). CDR3 length: 15 amino acids. Germline lookup yields CDR1 MGHRA and CDR2 YSYEKL. V gave up 3 bases and J gave up 2 bases, with 14 bases separating them. CDR3 in DNA: TGCGCCAGCAGCCAGAACCCCCTACAGGCCTACGAGCAGTACTTC. Its translation is CASSQNPLQAYEQYF.

Comments on this clone: This CDR3 is also generated by other DNA sequences in the sample. V and J are TRBV5-1 and TRBJ2-3; D might be TRBD1 or TRBD2, each matching 5 bases. V was trimmed by 0 bases and J by 2 bases, leaving 10 bases between them. The germline gives CDR1 SGHRS, CDR2 YFSETQ. CDR3 size: 15 residues. The CDR3 region is CASSLALGDTDTQYF. The CDR3 DNA reads TGCGCCAGCAGCTTGGCGCTGGGGGACACAGATACGCAGTATTTT.

J is TRBJ2-5 and V is TRBV5-4; TRBD1 agrees at 12 bases. Germline V lookup: CDR1 SGHNT, CDR2 YYREEE (reference sequence). The CDR3 contains 18 residues. Losses at the gene ends were 4 bases for V and 5 bases for J; bases not matched to a gene: 15. CDR3 amino acids: CASSREGPGQGAWETQYF. The DNA of the CDR3 is TGTGCCAGCAGCAGGGAAGGACCGGGACAGGGGGCTTGGGAGACCCAGTACTTC. The entire variable domain, with the rest obtained from reference TRBV5-4 and TRBJ2-5, is as follows: ETGVTQSPTHLIKTRGQQVTLRCSSQSGHNTVSWYQQALGQGPQFIFQYYREEENGRGNFPPRFSGLQFPNYSSELNVNALELDDSALYLCASSREGPGQGAWETQYFGPGTRLLVL.

V usage is TRBV5-5 and J usage is TRBJ1-4; 7 positions match TRBD1. The trim removed 1 base at V and 4 bases at J, leaving 10 bases unmatched. The length of the CDR3 is 17 residues. The germline V gene encodes CDR1 SGHKS and CDR2 YYEKEE (reference sequence). The CDR3 loop is CASSLPPGQYINEKLFF. CDR3 coding DNA: TGTGCCAGCAGCTTGCCGCCGGGACAGTACATTAATGAAAAACTGTTTTTT. The full variable domain, its missing parts supplied by reference TRBV5-5 and TRBJ1-4, is DAGVTQSPTHLIKTRGQQVTLRCSPISGHKSVSWYQQVLGQGPQFIFQYYEKEERGRGNFPDRFSARQFPNYSSELNVNALLLGDSALYLCASSLPPGQYINEKLFFGSGTQLSVL.

The chain combines TRBV7-6 with TRBJ2-2; perhaps D is TRBD1 or TRBD2 (5 bases each). From germline, CDR1 is SGHVS and CDR2 FNYEAQ. V lost 1 base and J 5 bases, leaving 14 bases between the germline ends. There are 16 residues in the CDR3. This CDR3 is CASSLGGVMGTGELFF. CDR3 DNA sequence: TGTGCCAGCAGCTTAGGAGGGGTGATGGGGACCGGGGAGCTGTTTTTT.

The genes are TRBV18 and TRBJ2-1, with 10 bases fitting TRBD2. J lost 6 bases, V lost 2 bases, and 4 bases had no gene match. Germline CDR1 KGHSH, CDR2 LQKENI. The CDR3 consists of 15 residues. CDR3 bases: TGTGCCAGCTCACCATTTAGCGGGAGGTCCAATGAGCAGTTCTTC. It specifies CASSPFSGRSNEQFF.

This chain joins TRBV7-4 and TRBJ2-7; 12 nucleotides match TRBD2. V lost 9 bases, J lost 2 bases, and 8 bases stayed unmatched. The CDR3 has 15 residues. Germline CDR1 reads SGHVT; CDR2 reads SQSDAQ. CDR3 in DNA: TGTGCCAGAAGACGGACTAGCGGGACCACCTACGAGCAGTACTTC. Amino acids: CARRRTSGTTYEQYF.

V and J are TRBV4-1 and TRBJ2-1; the D gene is possibly TRBD2 (6 bases). Trimming shortened V by 2 bases and J by 2 bases, and 13 bases separated the two germline ends. This CDR3 region has 16 residues. CDR1 is MGHRA and CDR2 is YSYEKL in the germline V gene. The CDR3 DNA is TGCGCCAGCAGCCAACATAGCGGCGTTGCCTACAATGAGCAGTTCTTC. Amino acids: CASSQHSGVAYNEQFF.

The chain recombines TRBV9 with TRBJ2-7, with 12 positions matching TRBD1. V gave up 4 bases and J gave up 2 bases; unmatched junction bases: 10. The CDR3 has 17 residues. Looked up from germline, CDR1 is SGDLS and CDR2 is YYNGEE. CDR3 sequence (DNA): TGTGCCAGCAGCCCTCGCCCAGGGGACAGGGGGCCCTACGAGCAGTACTTC. Its protein product is CASSPRPGDRGPYEQYF.

The chain is built from TRBV28 and TRBJ1-2; D is perhaps TRBD1 (5 bases). CDR3 length: 13 residues. Trimming cost V 2 bases and J 8 bases, with 12 bases left between them. Germline values: CDR1 MDHEN, CDR2 SYDVKM. CDR3: CASSLGQGRGYTF. The CDR3 nucleotides are TGTGCCAGCAGTTTAGGGCAGGGAAGGGGCTACACCTTC.

V gene TRBV20-1 combines with J gene TRBJ1-1; D unclear. V gave up 8 bases and J gave up 0 bases, with 7 bases separating them. There are 11 residues in the CDR3. Germline CDR1 is DFQATT and CDR2 is SNEGSKA (reference sequence). CDR3 protein: CSTLLNTEAFF. The CDR3 DNA is TGCAGTACACTATTGAACACTGAAGCTTTCTTT.

V usage is TRBV28 and J usage is TRBJ2-1, with D perhaps matching TRBD1 (6 bases). This CDR3 has 15 residues. Trimming stripped 2 bases from V and 2 bases from J, with 10 bases between. In germline, CDR1 is MDHEN, CDR2 SYDVKM. The CDR3 region is CASSLQGLTYNEQFF. The CDR3 DNA reads TGTGCCAGCAGTTTACAGGGGCTAACCTACAATGAGCAGTTCTTC.

The chain uses TRBV5-1 and TRBJ2-4; 9 bases are shared with TRBD1. This CDR3 has 14 residues. The V gene's germline CDR1 is SGHRS and CDR2 YFSETQ. Trimming at V came to 4 bases and at J to 6 bases, leaving 5 bases not matched to a gene. DNA of the CDR3: TGCGCCAGCAGCCAGGGACAGGGATTAAACATTCAGTACTTC. Protein: CASSQGQGLNIQYF.

This chain joins TRBV2 and TRBJ2-7; D may be TRBD1 or TRBD2 (6 bases each). The CDR3 contains 16 residues. Germline CDR1 is SNHLY and CDR2 is FYNNEI. The V and J ends lost 1 base and 4 bases respectively, with 17 bases between them. CDR3 in DNA: TGTGCCAGCAGTGAAGGAATAGGAACAGGGAGGTACGAGCAGTACTTC. It yields the protein CASSEGIGTGRYEQYF.